Shown below are 8 T cell receptor beta chains from a single sample sequenced in a study of blood T cell repertoires in COVID-19 (dated by TCRdb to 2020 to 2021). Libraries were built with the immunoSEQ multiplex PCR assay. The table was pulled from immuneACCESS by TCRdb, which kept in-frame rearrangements only. Such tables lose some clones; where checked, under half of the loss comes from unresolved V genes, and the rest has no known cause. This sample holds more than 300,000 clones; about 90% were observed only once. The ten largest clones represent roughly 3.4% of the sample. Sequencing used peripheral blood. The receptors derive from a woman aged 18-29 years who had recovered from COVID-19.

This clone appeared a single time. The chain joins TRBV7-8 to TRBJ2-3; 10 bases agree with TRBD2. The CDR3 contains 17 residues. Germline CDR1 and CDR2: SGHVS and FQNEAQ. The trim removed 5 bases at V and 3 bases at J, leaving 11 bases unmatched. This chain's CDR3 is CASSLFGAGGDTDTQYF. DNA for the CDR3: TGTGCCAGCAGCCTTTTTGGAGCGGGAGGGGATACAGATACGCAGTATTTT.

This chain uses TRBV12-5 with TRBJ2-1; TRBD1 aligns across 11 bases. Germline-derived CDR1 and CDR2 are LGHNT and FRNRAP. J lost 7 bases, V lost 5 bases, and 7 bases had no gene match. The CDR3 covers 15 residues. The CDR3 loop reads CASGRPGQGDNEQFF. CDR3 DNA sequence: TGTGCTAGTGGTCGGCCGGGACAGGGGGATAATGAGCAGTTCTTC.

J is TRBJ1-2 and V is TRBV9; D is perhaps TRBD1 (6 bases). The V gene lost 3 bases and the J gene lost 0 bases, with 12 bases spanning the gap. Germline CDR1 SGDLS, CDR2 YYNGEE. The CDR3 sequence is 15 residues long. CDR3 in amino acids: CASSGRDIANYGYTF. Here the CDR3 DNA reads TGTGCCAGCAGCGGCCGGGACATAGCTAACTATGGCTACACCTTC.

The sample holds one count of this clone. V usage is TRBV4-3 and J usage is TRBJ1-4; 7 bases match TRBD1. Germline-derived CDR1 and CDR2 are LGHNA and YSLEER. The CDR3 length is 16 residues. The V and J ends lost 1 base and 5 bases, in that order; junction bases with no gene match: 7. This CDR3 reads CASSQAGGQSNEKLFF. For the CDR3, the DNA is TGCGCCAGCAGCCAAGCCGGGGGACAGTCCAATGAAAAACTGTTTTTT.

V usage is TRBV6-2 or TRBV6-3 and J usage is TRBJ1-5; the D gene is possibly TRBD1 (5 bases). Germline V CDR1 and CDR2: MNHEY, SVGEGT. The V gene lost 2 bases and the J gene lost 6 bases, with 11 bases spanning the gap. The CDR3 has 14 residues. In DNA, the CDR3 is TGTGCCAGCAGTTACATGAGGGGAGGTCAGCCCCAGCATTTT. This sequence encodes CASSYMRGGQPQHF.

V usage is TRBV18 and J usage is TRBJ2-5; D is uncertain. Between the trimmed V and J ends, which lost 2 bases and 5 bases, there was a span of 6 bases. The CDR3 runs to 12 residues. Germline V CDR1 and CDR2: KGHSH, LQKENI. This CDR3 reads CASSPSLETQYF. The CDR3 DNA sequence: TGTGCCAGCTCACCATCCCTGGAGACCCAGTACTTC.

The chain carries TRBV15 and TRBJ2-7, with 7 bases matching TRBD1. V shed 2 bases and J 3 bases; nucleotides not matched to a gene: 7. Germline loops: CDR1 LNHNV, CDR2 YYDKDF (reference sequence). The CDR3 extends over 15 amino acids. The CDR3: CATSRKFRQGYEQYV. CDR3 coding DNA: TGTGCCACCAGCAGAAAATTCCGACAGGGCTACGAGCAGTACGTC.

CDR3 sequence (DNA): TGTGCCAGCAGTCGACAGGGGCGGGAAAAACTGTTTTTT. It encodes CASSRQGREKLFF. The chain has TRBV6-6 and TRBJ1-4; 8 bases agree with TRBD1. V was clipped by 5 bases and J by 8 bases; unmatched bases: 4. The CDR3 length is 13 residues. The germline gives CDR1 MNHNY, CDR2 SVGAGI (reference sequence).